This TCR beta chain was obtained from a study of blood T cell repertoires in COVID-19. Sequencing was performed with immunoSEQ multiplex PCR; in TCRdb, only in-frame clones are kept and a portion is missing. This repertoire shows roughly 220,000 clones, around four fifths found once; its top ten account for about 20%. CDR1 and CDR2 from the germline V gene are SGHDT and YYEEEE. The CDR3 loop spans 14 amino acids. Between the trimmed V and J ends, which lost 0 bases and 5 bases, there was a span of 11 bases. This receptor was obtained from a man aged 25 to 40 with active or convalescent COVID-19. Sequenced sample: peripheral blood. This chain links TRBV5-6 with TRBJ1-2, with no clear D. The CDR3 loop reads CASSLEASEYGYTF. The CDR3 bases are TGTGCCAGCAGCTTGGAGGCCTCGGAGTATGGCTACACCTTC. Together with reference TRBV5-6 and TRBJ1-2, the CDR3 gives the full variable domain: DAGVTQSPTHLIKTRGQQVTLRCSPKSGHDTVSWYQQALGQGPQFIFQYYEEEERQRGNFPDRFSGHQFPNYSSELNVNALLLGDSALYLCASSLEASEYGYTFGSGTRLTVV.